This T cell receptor beta chain was found in a study of T cells after yellow fever vaccination. Study details: Preparation of fractions with low cell numbers was performed using SMART-Seq v4 Ultra Low Input.

Study-wide points: In FACS-sorted repertoires, abundant clonotypes from the bulk population could appear as contaminants. Though weaker, the secondary response peaked faster, on day 5 versus 15. At around 96% for CD4 and around 91% for CD8, most primary-vaccination clones showed up again after the booster.

About this clonotype: Its target is unknown.

From the 5' RACE reads, TCRdb called clonotypes with MiXCR, one entry per CDR3 protein. The sample lists some 350,000 distinct CDR3 sequences, 3% to 4.5% occurring once. Sequencing used PBMCs, obtained 5 days after the yellow fever booster vaccination. The source is a man aged 18-30 years who received the YFV17D yellow fever vaccine.

The CDR3 loop is CASSLGTGSYTF. The CDR3 nucleotides are TGTGCCAGTTCTCTCGGGACAGGGAGCTACACCTTC. The chain employs TRBV19 and TRBJ1-2; 9 bases agree with TRBD1. This CDR3 has 12 residues. After removal of 8 bases from V and 9 bases from J, the junction contained 7 bases not matched to a gene. Germline CDR1 is LNHDA and CDR2 is SQIVND (reference sequence). Full variable domain (rest looked up from reference TRBV19 and TRBJ1-2): DGGITQSPKYLFRKEGQNVTLSCEQNLNHDAMYWYRQDPGQGLRLIYYSQIVNDFQKGDIAEGYSVSREKKESFPLTVTSAQKNPTAFYLCASSLGTGSYTFGSGTRLTVV.